This TCR beta chain stems from a study of cytomegalovirus exposure and HLA in healthy donors. Study-wide findings and caveats: Versus the roughly 670-donor mean, an Asian-associated ancestry cluster reportedly showed fewer N-insertions in a later analysis.

Notes on this clone: What it binds is not known.

In the PCR, 60 Vbeta and 13 Jbeta primers were used. Original data processing: Roughly 11 million shared chains were among the roughly 80 million unique TCR beta chains that a later analysis counted. Some clones are missing from TCRdb's copy, which holds only in-frame ones; the method was immunoSEQ multiplex PCR. V, J and clone size are those of that table, while D and trimming were read from the DNA. The sample carries more than 110,000 clones, approximately 80% recorded once. As for the donors, each was a healthy bone marrow donor. Germline CDR1 MNHEY, CDR2 SVGAGI. Trimming left V 6 bases short and J 0 bases short, with 9 bases between. The CDR3 totals 13 residues.

The origin of this receptor is a male donor in good health and CMV-seronegative. Input material: PBMCs. This chain uses TRBV6-5 with TRBJ2-7; D not certain. Here the CDR3 reads CASSSGDSYEQYF. CDR3 sequence (DNA): TGTGCCAGCAGCTCCGGTGACTCCTACGAGCAGTACTTC.